A single sample gave rise to the 9 T cell receptor beta chains below, sequenced in a study of blood T cell repertoires in COVID-19. Clones were sequenced by immunoSEQ multiplex PCR, and TCRdb holds only the in-frame ones, with some missing. The sample includes about 93,000 clones, around nine tenths of them seen just once. Sequencing was performed on peripheral blood. All receptors derive from a man in his forties or fifties with acute or convalescent COVID-19.

The chain couples TRBV4-2 to TRBJ1-5; D perhaps matches TRBD1 (6 bases). CDR3 size: 15 residues. The V end lost 0 bases, the J end lost 5 bases, and 11 bases lay between the germline ends. Germline V gene sequence: CDR1 LGHNA, CDR2 YNFKEQ. CDR3 residues: CASSQDQDSYQPQHF. The DNA of the CDR3 is TGTGCCAGCAGCCAAGATCAGGACAGCTATCAGCCCCAGCATTTT.

The rearrangement links TRBV7-2 to TRBJ2-3; 7 nucleotides align to TRBD1. The length of the CDR3 is 16 residues. After removal of 4 bases from V and 2 bases from J, the junction contained 9 bases not matched to a gene. CDR1 is SGHTA and CDR2 is FQGNSA in the germline V gene. The CDR3 reads CASSSTRGFSTDTQYF. Written as DNA, the CDR3 is TGTGCCAGCAGCTCAACCAGGGGGTTCTCCACAGATACGCAGTATTTT.

This clone was recorded once. The rearrangement links TRBV6-5 to TRBJ2-3; 9 nucleotides align to TRBD1. This CDR3 contains 15 residues. V lost 4 bases, J lost 5 bases, and 7 bases stayed unmatched. The germline V gene has CDR1 MNHEY and CDR2 SVGAGI. CDR3 residues: CASSSSTGGIDTQYF. In DNA form, the CDR3 reads TGTGCCAGCAGTTCATCTACAGGGGGCATAGATACGCAGTATTTT.

This sequence joins TRBV19 and TRBJ2-5, with TRBD1 as a possible D gene (5 bases). V lost 3 bases to trimming and J lost 3 bases, with 8 bases between them. Germline-derived CDR1 and CDR2 are LNHDA and SQIVND (reference sequence). There are 13 residues in the CDR3. CDR3 in amino acids: CASSMRQKETQYF. The CDR3, as DNA: TGTGCCAGTAGTATGAGACAGAAAGAGACCCAGTACTTC.

The V gene is TRBV7-2, the J gene TRBJ1-3; 7 bases match TRBD1. The CDR3 runs 12 residues. CDR1 and CDR2 (germline): SGHTA, FQGNSA. V gave up 5 bases and J gave up 8 bases; unmatched junction bases: 3. Written as DNA, the CDR3 is TGTGCCAGCAGCGCCACAGGGGACACCATATATTTT. Translating gives CASSATGDTIYF.

The chain carries TRBV7-9 and TRBJ1-2; D is uncertain. This CDR3 has 13 residues. Germline V gene lookup returns CDR1 SEHNR and CDR2 FQNEAQ (reference sequence). Trimming removed 2 bases at V and 2 bases at J, with 6 bases between. CDR3 protein: CASSLRGNYGYTF. CDR3 sequence (DNA): TGTGCCAGCAGCTTAAGAGGAAACTATGGCTACACCTTC.

CDR3 coding DNA: TGTGCCAGCAGTTTAGAGCTGGCCACCGGGGGCTACACCTTC. This translates into CASSLELATGGYTF. J is TRBJ1-2 and V is TRBV28; D gene uncertain. CDR3 size: 14 residues. From germline, CDR1 is MDHEN and CDR2 SYDVKM. V dropped 2 bases and J dropped 8 bases, with 15 bases sitting between them.

The chain joins TRBV10-3 to TRBJ1-5, with D perhaps TRBD1 (6 bases). The CDR3 spans 14 residues. The germline gives CDR1 ENHRY, CDR2 SYGVKD. V gave up 0 bases and J gave up 6 bases, with 9 bases separating them. Written as DNA, the CDR3 is TGTGCCATCAGTGAGTCAATGGGGGCTCAGCCCCAGCATTTT. Its translation: CAISESMGAQPQHF.

The chain combines TRBV6-5 with TRBJ1-1; no reliable D call. The germline V gene has CDR1 MNHEY and CDR2 SVGAGI. The CDR3 has 13 amino acids. Trimming left V 7 bases short and J 2 bases short, with 11 bases between. In DNA, the CDR3 is TGTGCCAGCAAGAGGAAAGCCAACACTGAAGCTTTCTTT. Its translation: CASKRKANTEAFF.